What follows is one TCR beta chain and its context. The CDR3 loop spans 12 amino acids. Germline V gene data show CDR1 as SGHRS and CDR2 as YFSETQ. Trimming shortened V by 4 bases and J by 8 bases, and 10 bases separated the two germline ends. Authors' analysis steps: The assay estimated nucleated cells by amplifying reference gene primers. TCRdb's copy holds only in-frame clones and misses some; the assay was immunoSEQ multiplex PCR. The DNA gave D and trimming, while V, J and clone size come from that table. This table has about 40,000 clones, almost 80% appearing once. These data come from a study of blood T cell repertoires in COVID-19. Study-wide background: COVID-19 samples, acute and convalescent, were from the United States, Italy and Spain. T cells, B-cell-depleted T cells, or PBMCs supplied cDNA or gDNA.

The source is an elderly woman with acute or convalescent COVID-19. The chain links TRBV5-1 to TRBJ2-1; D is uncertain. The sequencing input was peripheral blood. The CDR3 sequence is CASSPDFYEQFF. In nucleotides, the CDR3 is TGCGCCAGCAGCCCAGACTTTTATGAGCAGTTCTTC.